These T cell receptor beta chains were read from a single sample in a study of blood T cell repertoires in COVID-19. Libraries were prepared by immunoSEQ multiplex PCR; TCRdb keeps only in-frame clonotypes and omits some of them. Of around 150,000 clones listed, approximately 81% are singletons. The sequenced sample was peripheral blood. All receptors come from a human donor with acute or convalescent COVID-19. The donor label of this sample is uncertain. CDR3s include the opening cysteine and the closing phenylalanine or tryptophan. A D gene is named only where the DNA matches it firmly. Expanded clones are given a class, and other clones once, few, many or no size at all.

-	TRBJ1-2	15	TRBV11-2	-	CASSLAPGGGHGYTF	TGTGCCAGCAGCTTAGCGCCCGGGGGGGGTCATGGCTACACCTTC
TRBD1	TRBJ1-6	17	TRBV18	-	CASSPTTGVFYNSPLHF	TGTGCCAGCTCACCTACGACAGGGGTCTTCTATAATTCACCCCTCCACTTT
TRBD2	TRBJ2-7	16	TRBV15	-	CATSRGGTSGFYEQYF	TGTGCCACCAGCCGAGGGGGGACTAGCGGGTTCTACGAGCAGTACTTC
TRBD1	TRBJ1-6	17	TRBV5-4	once	CASSLRGGFGTGDPLHF	TGTGCCAGCAGCTTGAGAGGAGGGTTTGGGACAGGGGATCCCCTCCACTTT
-	TRBJ2-7	12	TRBV12-3/TRBV12-4	-	CASSPGSYEQYF	TGTGCCAGCAGCCCCGGGTCCTACGAGCAGTACTTC
TRBD1	TRBJ2-7	16	TRBV10-3	-	CAISPVAGQGTYEQYF	TGTGCCATCAGTCCAGTCGCGGGACAGGGGACCTACGAGCAGTACTTC
-	TRBJ1-6	14	TRBV7-9	-	CASSLRQENSPLHF	TGTGCCAGCAGCCTTCGACAGGAAAATTCACCCCTCCACTTT
-	TRBJ1-5	15	TRBV19	few	CASSTQGIGNQPQHF	TGTGCCAGTAGTACCCAGGGAATAGGGAATCAGCCCCAGCATTTT
TRBD1	TRBJ1-4	15	TRBV6-5	-	CASSIQTGKNEKLFF	TGTGCCAGCAGTATCCAGACAGGGAAAAATGAAAAACTGTTTTTT
-	TRBJ1-1	14	TRBV7-2	-	CASSFIQGGTEAFF	TGTGCCAGCAGCTTTATCCAAGGAGGAACTGAAGCTTTCTTT